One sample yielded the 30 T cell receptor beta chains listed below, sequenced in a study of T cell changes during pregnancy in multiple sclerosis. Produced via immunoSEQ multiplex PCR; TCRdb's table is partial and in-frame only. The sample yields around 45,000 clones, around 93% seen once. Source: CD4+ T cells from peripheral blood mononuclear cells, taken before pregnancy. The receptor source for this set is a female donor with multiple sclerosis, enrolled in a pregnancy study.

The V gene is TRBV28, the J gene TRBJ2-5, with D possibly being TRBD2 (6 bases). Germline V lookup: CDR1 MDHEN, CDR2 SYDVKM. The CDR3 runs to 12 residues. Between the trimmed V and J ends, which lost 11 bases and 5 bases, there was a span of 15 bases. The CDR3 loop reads CAVGRGWETQYF. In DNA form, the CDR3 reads TGTGCCGTGGGCCGGGGGTGGGAGACCCAGTACTTC. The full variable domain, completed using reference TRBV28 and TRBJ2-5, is DVKVTQSSRYLVKRTGEKVFLECVQDMDHENMFWYRQDPGLGLRLIYFSYDVKMKEKGDIPEGYSVSREKKERFSLILESASTNQTSMYLCAVGRGWETQYFGPGTRLLVL.

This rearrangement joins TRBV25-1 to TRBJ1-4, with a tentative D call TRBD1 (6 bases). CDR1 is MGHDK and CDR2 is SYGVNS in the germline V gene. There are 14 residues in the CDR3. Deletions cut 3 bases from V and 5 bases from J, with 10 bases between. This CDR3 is CASSDRGLNEKLFF. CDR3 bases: TGTGCCAGCAGTGACAGGGGTCTGAATGAAAAACTGTTTTTT.

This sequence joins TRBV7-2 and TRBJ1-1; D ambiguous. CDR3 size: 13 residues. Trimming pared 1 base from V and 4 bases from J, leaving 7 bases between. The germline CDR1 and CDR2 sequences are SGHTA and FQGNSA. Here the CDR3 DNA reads TGTGCCAGCAGCTTAGGGACTTTCACTGAAGCTTTCTTT. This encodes CASSLGTFTEAFF. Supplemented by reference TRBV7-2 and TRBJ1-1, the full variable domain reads GAGVSQSPSNKVTEKGKDVELRCDPISGHTALYWYRQSLGQGLEFLIYFQGNSAPDKSGLPSDRFSAERTGGSVSTLTIQRTQQEDSAVYLCASSLGTFTEAFFGQGTRLTVV.

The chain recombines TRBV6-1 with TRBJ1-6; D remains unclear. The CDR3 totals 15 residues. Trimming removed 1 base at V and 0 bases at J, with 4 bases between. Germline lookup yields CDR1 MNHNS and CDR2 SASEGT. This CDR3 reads CASSEGSSYNSPLHF. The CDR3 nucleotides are TGTGCCAGCAGTGAAGGGAGCTCCTATAATTCACCCCTCCACTTT.

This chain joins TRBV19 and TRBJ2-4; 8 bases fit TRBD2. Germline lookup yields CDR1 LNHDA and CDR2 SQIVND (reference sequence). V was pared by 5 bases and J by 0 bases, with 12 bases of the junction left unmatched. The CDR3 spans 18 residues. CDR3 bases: TGTGCCAGTAGTGTCTCCATGCTAGCGGGCCTAGCCAAAAACATTCAGTACTTC. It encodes CASSVSMLAGLAKNIQYF.

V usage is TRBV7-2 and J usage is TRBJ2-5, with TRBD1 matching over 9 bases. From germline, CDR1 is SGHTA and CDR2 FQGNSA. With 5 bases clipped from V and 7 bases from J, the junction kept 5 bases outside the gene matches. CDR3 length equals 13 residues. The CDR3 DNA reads TGTGCCAGCAGCCGAAGACAGGGGGGGACCCAGTACTTC. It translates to CASSRRQGGTQYF.

CDR3 region: CASSESRVEGADTQYF. The CDR3 bases are TGCGCCAGCAGTGAGTCGAGGGTGGAGGGAGCAGATACGCAGTATTTT. The V call is TRBV10-1, the J call TRBJ2-3; maybe TRBD2 (6 bases). Trimming shortened V by 0 bases and J by 4 bases, and 14 bases separated the two germline ends. CDR3 size: 16 residues. CDR1 and CDR2 (germline): WNHNN, SYGVQD (reference sequence).

In DNA, the CDR3 is TGTGCCAGCTCACCATTGTTGTCATTGAACACCGGGGAGCTGTTTTTT. This encodes CASSPLLSLNTGELFF. The chain employs TRBV18 and TRBJ2-2; D unclear. Looked up from germline, CDR1 is KGHSH and CDR2 is LQKENI. The CDR3 runs 16 residues. Trimming shortened V by 2 bases and J by 1 base, and 11 bases separated the two germline ends.

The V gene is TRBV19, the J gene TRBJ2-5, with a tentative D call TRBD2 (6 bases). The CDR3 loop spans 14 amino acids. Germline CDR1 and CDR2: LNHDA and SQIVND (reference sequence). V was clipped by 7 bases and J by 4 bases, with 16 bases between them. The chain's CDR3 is CASKVVGGSETQYF. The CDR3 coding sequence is TGTGCCAGTAAGGTCGTTGGGGGGTCAGAGACCCAGTACTTC.

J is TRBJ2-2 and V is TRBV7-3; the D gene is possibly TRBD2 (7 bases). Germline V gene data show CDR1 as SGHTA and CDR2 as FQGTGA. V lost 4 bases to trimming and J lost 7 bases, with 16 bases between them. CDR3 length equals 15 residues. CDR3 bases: TGTGCCAGCAGCTCTTCTGGGGGGGCCATCGGGGAGCTGTTTTTT. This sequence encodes CASSSSGGAIGELFF.

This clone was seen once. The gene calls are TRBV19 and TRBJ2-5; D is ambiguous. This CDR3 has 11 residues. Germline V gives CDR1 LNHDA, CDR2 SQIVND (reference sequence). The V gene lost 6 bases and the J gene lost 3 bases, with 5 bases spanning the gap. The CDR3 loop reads CASRREETQYF. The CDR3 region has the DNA TGTGCCAGTAGAAGAGAAGAGACCCAGTACTTC.

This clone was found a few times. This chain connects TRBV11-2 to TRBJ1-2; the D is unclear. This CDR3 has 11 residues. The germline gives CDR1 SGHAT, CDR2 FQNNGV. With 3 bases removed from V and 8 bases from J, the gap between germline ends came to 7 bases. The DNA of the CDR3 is TGTGCCAGCAGCTTTCGGCGGGGCTACACCTTC. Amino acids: CASSFRRGYTF.

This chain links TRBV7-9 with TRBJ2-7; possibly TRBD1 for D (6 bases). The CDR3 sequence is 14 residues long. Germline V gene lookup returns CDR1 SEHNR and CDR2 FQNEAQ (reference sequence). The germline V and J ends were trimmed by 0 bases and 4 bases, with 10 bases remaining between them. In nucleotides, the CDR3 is TGTGCCAGCAGCTTAGCCGGGACAAATTACGAGCAGTACTTC. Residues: CASSLAGTNYEQYF.

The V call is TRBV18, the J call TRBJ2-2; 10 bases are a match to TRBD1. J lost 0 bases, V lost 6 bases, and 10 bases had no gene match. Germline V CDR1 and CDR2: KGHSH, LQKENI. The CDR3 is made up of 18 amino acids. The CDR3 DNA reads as TGTGCCAGCTCGCCTGGGGGACAGGGGCGTCCGAACACCGGGGAGCTGTTTTTT. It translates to CASSPGGQGRPNTGELFF.

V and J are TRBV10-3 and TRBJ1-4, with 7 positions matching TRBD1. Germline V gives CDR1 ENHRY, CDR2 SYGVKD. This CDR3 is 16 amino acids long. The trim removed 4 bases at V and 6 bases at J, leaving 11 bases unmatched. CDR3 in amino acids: CAISGARGALDEKLFF. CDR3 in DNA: TGTGCCATCAGTGGGGCCAGGGGGGCCCTGGATGAAAAACTGTTTTTT.

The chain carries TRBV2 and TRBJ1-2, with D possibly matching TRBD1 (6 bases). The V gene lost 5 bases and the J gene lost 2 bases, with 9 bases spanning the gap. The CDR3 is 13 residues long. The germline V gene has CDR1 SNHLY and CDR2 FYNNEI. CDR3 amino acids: CASSTDRNYGYTF. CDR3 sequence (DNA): TGTGCCAGCAGTACCGACAGGAACTATGGCTACACCTTC.

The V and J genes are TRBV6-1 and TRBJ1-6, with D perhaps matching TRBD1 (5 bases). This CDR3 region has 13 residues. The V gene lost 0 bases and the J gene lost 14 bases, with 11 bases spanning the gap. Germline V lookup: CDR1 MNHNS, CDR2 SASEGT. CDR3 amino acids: CASSEARQKSLHF. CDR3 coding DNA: TGTGCCAGCAGTGAAGCGCGACAGAAATCCCTCCACTTT.

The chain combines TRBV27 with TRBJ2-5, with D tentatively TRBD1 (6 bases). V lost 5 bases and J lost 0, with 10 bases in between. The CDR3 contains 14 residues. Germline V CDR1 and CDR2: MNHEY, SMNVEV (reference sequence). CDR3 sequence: CASSTGMDQETQYF. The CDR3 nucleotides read TGTGCCAGCAGTACAGGGATGGACCAAGAGACCCAGTACTTC.

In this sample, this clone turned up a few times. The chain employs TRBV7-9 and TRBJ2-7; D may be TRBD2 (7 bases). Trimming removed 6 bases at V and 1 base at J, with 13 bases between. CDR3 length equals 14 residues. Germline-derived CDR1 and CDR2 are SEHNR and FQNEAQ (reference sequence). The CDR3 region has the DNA TGTGCCAGCAGGGAGGGGGGGTCTTCCTACGAGCAGTACTTC. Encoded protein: CASREGGSSYEQYF.

The CDR3 loop reads CASSQQGQLNSGANVLTF. Written as DNA, the CDR3 is TGTGCCAGCAGCCAGCAGGGACAGTTGAACTCTGGGGCCAACGTCCTGACTTTC. The chain is built from TRBV14 and TRBJ2-6, with 7 bases identical to TRBD1. The CDR3 length is 18 residues. Trimming removed 3 bases from V and 0 bases from J; junction bases left unmatched: 8. In germline, CDR1 is SGHDN, CDR2 FVKESK.

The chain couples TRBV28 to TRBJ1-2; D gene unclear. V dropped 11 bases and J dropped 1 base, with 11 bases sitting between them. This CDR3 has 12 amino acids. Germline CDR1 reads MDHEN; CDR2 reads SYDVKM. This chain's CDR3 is CAHERVNYGYTF. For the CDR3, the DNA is TGTGCCCATGAGAGGGTTAACTATGGCTACACCTTC.

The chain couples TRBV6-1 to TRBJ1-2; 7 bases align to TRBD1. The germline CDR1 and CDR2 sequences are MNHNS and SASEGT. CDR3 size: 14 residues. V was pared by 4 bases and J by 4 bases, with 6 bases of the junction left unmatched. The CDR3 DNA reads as TGTGCCAGCAGTGGAGGGGACAGCCCCTATGGCTACACCTTC. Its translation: CASSGGDSPYGYTF.

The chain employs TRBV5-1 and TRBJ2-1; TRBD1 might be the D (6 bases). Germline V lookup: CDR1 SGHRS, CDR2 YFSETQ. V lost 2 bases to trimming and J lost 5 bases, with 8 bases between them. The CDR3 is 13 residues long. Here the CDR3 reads CASSLTGNNEQFF. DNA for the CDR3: TGCGCCAGCAGCTTAACAGGGAACAATGAGCAGTTCTTC.

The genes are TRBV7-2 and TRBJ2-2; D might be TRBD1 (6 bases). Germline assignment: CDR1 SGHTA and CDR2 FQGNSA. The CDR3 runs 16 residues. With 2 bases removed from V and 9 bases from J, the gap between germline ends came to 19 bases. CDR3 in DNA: TGTGCCAGCAGCTTATCTCGTGGGGACACAGGGAGGGAGCTGTTTTTT. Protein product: CASSLSRGDTGRELFF.

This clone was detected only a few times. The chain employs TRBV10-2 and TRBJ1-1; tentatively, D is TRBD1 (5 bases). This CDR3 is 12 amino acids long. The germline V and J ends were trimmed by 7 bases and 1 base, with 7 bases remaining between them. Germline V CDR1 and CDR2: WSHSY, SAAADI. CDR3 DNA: TGCGCCAGCATGGGGGGGAACACTGAAGCTTTCTTT. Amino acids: CASMGGNTEAFF.

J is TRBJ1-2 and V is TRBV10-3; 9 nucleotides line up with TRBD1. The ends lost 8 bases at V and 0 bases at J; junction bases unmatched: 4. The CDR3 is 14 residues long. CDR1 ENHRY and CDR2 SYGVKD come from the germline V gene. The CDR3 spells CAIRQGGTNYGYTF. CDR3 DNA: TGTGCCATCCGACAGGGGGGGACTAACTATGGCTACACCTTC.

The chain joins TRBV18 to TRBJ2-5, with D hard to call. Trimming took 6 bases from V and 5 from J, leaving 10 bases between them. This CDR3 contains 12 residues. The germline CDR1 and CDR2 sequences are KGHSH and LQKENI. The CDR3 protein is CASSATEETQYF. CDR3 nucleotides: TGTGCCAGCTCGGCTACAGAGGAGACCCAGTACTTC.

The CDR3 protein is CASSPLAGGLTDTQYF. The CDR3 DNA follows: TGTGCCAGCAGCCCACTAGCGGGGGGCCTCACAGATACGCAGTATTTT. The rearrangement uses TRBV7-2 and TRBJ2-3; 12 bases align to TRBD2. V dropped 5 bases and J dropped 2; count of bases not matched to a gene: 5. This CDR3 spans 16 amino acids. CDR1 SGHTA and CDR2 FQGNSA come from the germline V gene.

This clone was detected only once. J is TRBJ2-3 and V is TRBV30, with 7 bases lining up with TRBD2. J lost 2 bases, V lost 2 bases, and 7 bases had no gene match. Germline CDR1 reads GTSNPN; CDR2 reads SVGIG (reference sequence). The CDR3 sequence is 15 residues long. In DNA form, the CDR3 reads TGTGCCTGGAGTATCAGCGGGGCATCCACAGATACGCAGTATTTT. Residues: CAWSISGASTDTQYF.

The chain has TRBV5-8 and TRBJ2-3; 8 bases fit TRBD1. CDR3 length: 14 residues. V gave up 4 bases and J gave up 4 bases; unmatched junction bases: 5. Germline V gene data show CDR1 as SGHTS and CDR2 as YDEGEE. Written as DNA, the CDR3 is TGTGCCAGCAGCACCCTACAGGGGGCAGATACGCAGTATTTT. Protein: CASSTLQGADTQYF.